These 20 T cell receptor beta chains originate from one sample sequenced in a study of shared clonotypes between healthy human individuals. Clones were read by immunoSEQ multiplex PCR, and TCRdb kept only the in-frame ones, dropping some. The repertoire has about 2.2 million clones, 93% of them found once; the top ten carry about 1.7%. Naive CD8 cells, CD45RO-negative and positively selected for CCR7, excluded terminally differentiated effector memory CD45RA+ cells. Sequenced material: naive CD8+ T cells from PBMCs. The origin of the receptors is a man aged 18-30 years in good health. Some clones in this sample may be carry-over from other donors' samples.

The chain links TRBV11-2 to TRBJ2-7, with 9 positions matching TRBD2. Germline values: CDR1 SGHAT, CDR2 FQNNGV. This CDR3 region has 15 residues. V was pared by 1 base and J by 3 bases, with 4 bases of the junction left unmatched. The CDR3 sequence is CASSLGNSGSYEQYF. DNA of the CDR3: TGTGCCAGCAGCTTAGGGAATAGCGGGAGCTACGAGCAGTACTTC.

Comment on this clone: This CDR3 is also generated by other DNA sequences in the sample. V gene TRBV27 combines with J gene TRBJ1-5, with TRBD1 matching 7 bases. Germline V CDR1 and CDR2: MNHEY, SMNVEV (reference sequence). The CDR3 has 14 amino acids. The J segment lost 2 bases and the V segment lost 4 bases, leaving 2 bases of the junction unmatched. This CDR3 is CASSSQGGNQPQHF. For the CDR3, the DNA is TGTGCCAGCAGTTCTCAGGGGGGCAATCAGCCCCAGCATTTT.

This clone appeared once. The same CDR3 arises from other DNA sequences in this sample as well. The gene calls are TRBV19 and TRBJ1-1; D possibly corresponds to TRBD1 (5 bases). V was trimmed by 3 bases and J by 1 base, leaving 12 bases between them. The germline CDR1 and CDR2 sequences are LNHDA and SQIVND (reference sequence). This CDR3 has 15 amino acids. The CDR3 sequence is CASSISGTENTEAFF. Here the CDR3 DNA reads TGTGCCAGTAGTATTTCGGGGACCGAGAACACTGAAGCTTTCTTT.

CDR3 loop: CASSLEWGINTEAFF. CDR3 in DNA: TGTGCCAGCAGCTTGGAATGGGGGATTAACACTGAAGCTTTCTTT. The chain couples TRBV5-6 to TRBJ1-1; weak D call: TRBD1 (5 bases). Germline V lookup: CDR1 SGHDT, CDR2 YYEEEE. The CDR3 length is 15 residues. Trimming cost V 0 bases and J 2 bases, with 11 bases left between them.

Concerning this clone: Other nucleotide sequences from this sample produce the same CDR3. V gene TRBV19 combines with J gene TRBJ1-2; 10 bases fit TRBD1. Germline CDR1 reads LNHDA; CDR2 reads SQIVND (reference sequence). The CDR3 totals 14 residues. V lost 5 bases to trimming and J lost 4 bases; unmatched junction nucleotides: 4. CDR3 loop: CASSPGTGAYGYTF. In nucleotides, the CDR3 is TGTGCCAGTAGTCCCGGGACAGGGGCCTATGGCTACACCTTC.

As for this clone: The same CDR3 arises from other DNA sequences in this sample as well. The genes are TRBV5-6 and TRBJ2-7; D tentatively fits TRBD1 or TRBD2 (5 bases each). The CDR3 has 14 residues. With 2 bases removed from V and 0 bases from J, the gap between germline ends came to 9 bases. The germline gives CDR1 SGHDT, CDR2 YYEEEE. CDR3 region: CASSFSGTSYEQYF. The CDR3 bases are TGTGCCAGCAGCTTTTCCGGGACCTCCTACGAGCAGTACTTC.

The J gene is TRBJ1-2, the V gene TRBV7-8, with TRBD1 matching over 8 bases. The CDR3 totals 17 residues. Germline loops: CDR1 SGHVS, CDR2 FQNEAQ. Trimming cost V 0 bases and J 5 bases; bases outside gene matches: 11. The CDR3 spells CASSLASRRGQSYGYTF. In nucleotides, the CDR3 is TGTGCCAGCAGCTTAGCGTCCCGCAGGGGGCAAAGTTATGGCTACACCTTC.

The chain combines TRBV6-5 with TRBJ1-6; D may be TRBD1 (6 bases). The CDR3 covers 14 residues. V was pared by 6 bases and J by 7 bases, with 13 bases between. Germline CDR1 and CDR2: MNHEY and SVGAGI. CDR3 residues: CASRWDTTNSPLHF. The CDR3 DNA reads TGTGCCAGCAGGTGGGACACAACGAATTCACCCCTCCACTTT.

Notes on this clone: Other DNA sequences from this sample encode an identical CDR3 as well. The J gene is TRBJ2-7, the V gene TRBV27; D may be TRBD1 or TRBD2 (5 bases each). V dropped 8 bases and J dropped 2 bases, with 13 bases sitting between them. Germline assignment: CDR1 MNHEY and CDR2 SMNVEV (reference sequence). This CDR3 is 13 amino acids long. The CDR3 loop reads CASSLGVAYEQYF. The CDR3 DNA sequence: TGTGCCAGCTCTTTGGGGGTAGCCTACGAGCAGTACTTC.

The V gene is TRBV6-1, the J gene TRBJ1-4; D gene uncertain. The CDR3 runs to 15 residues. Germline CDR1 is MNHNS and CDR2 is SASEGT. V lost 2 bases to trimming and J lost 3 bases, with 10 bases between them. The CDR3 nucleotides are TGTGCCAGCAGTGAACCAAGGGTATCTAATGAAAAACTGTTTTTT. This encodes CASSEPRVSNEKLFF.

The chain combines TRBV10-3 with TRBJ2-3; the match to TRBD2 covers 16 bases. Trimming removed 10 bases from V and 2 bases from J; junction bases left unmatched: 6. Per the germline V gene, CDR1 is ENHRY and CDR2 is SYGVKD. The CDR3 extends over 16 amino acids. CDR3 in amino acids: CATKGLAGGTTDTQYF. The CDR3 nucleotides read TGTGCCACCAAGGGACTAGCGGGAGGGACCACAGATACGCAGTATTTT.

The chain has TRBV28 and TRBJ2-7, with D perhaps given as TRBD1 or TRBD2 (5 bases each). Trimming removed 3 bases at V and 2 bases at J, with 11 bases between. CDR3 length: 14 residues. Germline values: CDR1 MDHEN, CDR2 SYDVKM. The CDR3 region has the DNA TGTGCCAGCAGTTTCGGGGACGCTACCTACGAGCAGTACTTC. Amino acids: CASSFGDATYEQYF. The whole variable domain, remainder taken from reference TRBV28 and TRBJ2-7, is DVKVTQSSRYLVKRTGEKVFLECVQDMDHENMFWYRQDPGLGLRLIYFSYDVKMKEKGDIPEGYSVSREKKERFSLILESASTNQTSMYLCASSFGDATYEQYFGPGTRLTVT.

V usage is TRBV15 and J usage is TRBJ1-5, with a tentative D call TRBD1 (6 bases). Trimming took 0 bases from V and 11 from J, leaving 26 bases between them. CDR3 size: 18 residues. Per germline, CDR1 LNHNV and CDR2 YYDKDF (reference sequence). The CDR3 DNA follows: TGTGCCACCAGCAGAGAGGGAAAATTGGGGGGCGGCACCCTGTCCCAGCATTTT. This sequence encodes CATSREGKLGGGTLSQHF.

The chain employs TRBV5-6 and TRBJ2-1, with 9 bases aligning to TRBD2. The CDR3 extends over 17 amino acids. CDR1 is SGHDT, CDR2 YYEEEE, per germline. Losses at the gene ends were 4 bases for V and 6 bases for J; bases not matched to a gene: 14. CDR3 protein: CASSRAGGSGRGNEQFF. The CDR3 DNA reads TGTGCCAGCAGCCGCGCGGGAGGTAGCGGGAGAGGCAATGAGCAGTTCTTC.

The chain links TRBV6-1 to TRBJ1-2; D is possibly TRBD1 (6 bases). This CDR3 comprises 13 residues. The germline V gene encodes CDR1 MNHNS and CDR2 SASEGT. The V end lost 11 bases, the J end lost 8 bases, and 21 bases lay between the germline ends. CDR3 coding DNA: TGTGCCGCAAGATATTCGGCCCAGGGGGGCTACACCTTC. Residues: CAARYSAQGGYTF.

The J gene is TRBJ1-1, the V gene TRBV19; D is unresolved. V was clipped by 6 bases and J by 7 bases, with 9 bases between them. Germline CDR1 reads LNHDA; CDR2 reads SQIVND (reference sequence). This CDR3 spans 11 amino acids. CDR3 region: CASSLGLEAFF. The DNA of the CDR3 is TGTGCCAGTAGCCTTGGGCTTGAAGCTTTCTTT.

J is TRBJ2-1 and V is TRBV28; D may be TRBD1 (6 bases). CDR3 length: 17 residues. CDR1 is MDHEN and CDR2 is SYDVKM in the germline V gene. Trimming took off 4 bases at V and 0 bases at J, with 16 bases between the two ends. The CDR3 bases are TGTGCCAGCAGTTCCCTGCTGGGGGCGAGCTCCTACAATGAGCAGTTCTTC. Protein sequence: CASSSLLGASSYNEQFF.

This chain links TRBV11-2 with TRBJ2-1; 8 bases align to TRBD2. The V and J ends lost 4 bases and 4 bases, in that order; junction bases with no gene match: 9. Germline V gene sequence: CDR1 SGHAT, CDR2 FQNNGV. This CDR3 comprises 16 residues. The CDR3 region is CASSSPSAGAYNEQFF. The CDR3 DNA follows: TGTGCCAGCAGCTCCCCCTCAGCGGGAGCATACAATGAGCAGTTCTTC.

The rearrangement joins TRBV29-1 to TRBJ1-1; no definite D call. The CDR3 consists of 16 residues. Per the germline V gene, CDR1 is SQVTM and CDR2 is ANQGSEA. Trimming pared 4 bases from V and 0 bases from J, leaving 18 bases between. The CDR3 reads CSVVEGSSGMNTEAFF. In nucleotides, the CDR3 is TGCAGCGTTGTTGAAGGGAGTAGTGGGATGAACACTGAAGCTTTCTTT.

The V call is TRBV7-9, the J call TRBJ2-3, with 7 bases aligning to TRBD2. The CDR3 consists of 14 residues. Germline V gene lookup returns CDR1 SEHNR and CDR2 FQNEAQ (reference sequence). Germline trimming cut 3 bases from V and 4 bases from J; bases unmatched to any gene: 4. CDR3 region: CASSFGRSADTQYF. The CDR3 nucleotides read TGTGCCAGCAGCTTCGGGAGGTCGGCAGATACGCAGTATTTT.